This T cell receptor (beta chain) was found in a study of vaccination effects on CD4 cells after COVID-19. Whole-study context: All study participants received two doses of BNT162b2 or mRNA-1273 vaccine.

Study results and caveats: Infection-derived and vaccine-derived clones contracted markedly late after vaccination.

About this clone: The target antigen is unknown.

Deletions cut 6 bases from V and 2 bases from J, with 13 bases between. In germline, CDR1 is KGHSH, CDR2 LQKENI. The CDR3 sequence is 14 residues long. Here immunoSEQ multiplex PCR was the method, and the copy in TCRdb shows in-frame clones only, minus some. The sample lists 68,000 or so clones, 75% to 90% occurring once. Before sequencing, viral peptide pools were used by the ViraFEST assay to expand antigen-specific CD4+ T cells. When ten to eleven days of culture had elapsed, CD4+ T cells were isolated. Nobody among the vaccine recipients had prior SARS-CoV-2 infection (nucleocapsid antibodies were negative). With 10 ug/ml peptides and 7.5 to 10 IU/ml IL-2, 2 million or so PBMC per well were cultured. Cultures got half-medium changes with IL-2 on days 3 and 7.

This material consisted of CD4+ T cells from PBMCs cultured with SARS-CoV-2 spike peptides, taken before COVID-19 vaccination. The sequence came from a human donor who received a COVID-19 vaccine. The rearrangement uses TRBV18 and TRBJ1-1, with D possibly matching TRBD1 (5 bases). The chain's CDR3 is CASSRGGANTEAFF. The CDR3 region has the DNA TGTGCCAGCTCCCGGGGGGGAGCCAACACTGAAGCTTTCTTT. The entire variable domain, with the rest obtained from reference TRBV18 and TRBJ1-1, is as follows: NAGVMQNPRHLVRRRGQEARLRCSPMKGHSHVYWYRQLPEEGLKFMVYLQKENIIDESGMPKERFSAEFPKEGPSILRIQQVVRGDSAAYFCASSRGGANTEAFFGQGTRLTVV.